The 16 T cell receptor beta chains presented below share a single source sample, sequenced in a study of CD8 T cells in ankylosing spondylitis. TCRdb reanalysed the 5' RACE reads using MiXCR and keeps one entry per CDR3 protein. The table includes hundreds of thousands of distinct CDR3 sequences, approximately 8.4% detected once. Sequencing was performed on blood, either unsorted or a sorted T cell fraction (not recorded which). These receptors were taken from a female donor with ankylosing spondylitis or in good health (not recorded which).

This clonotype was seen once. The rearrangement uses TRBV28 and TRBJ2-7; perhaps TRBD2 as D (6 bases). Germline V CDR1 and CDR2: MDHEN, SYDVKM. V lost 3 bases and J 0 bases, leaving 12 bases between the germline ends. This CDR3 spans 15 amino acids. The CDR3 protein is CASSLGIGGSYEQYF. CDR3 bases: TGTGCCAGCAGTTTGGGCATCGGGGGCTCCTACGAGCAGTACTTC.

This clonotype was seen at least ten times. The rearrangement links TRBV15 to TRBJ2-1; D assignment may be TRBD1 or TRBD2 (5 bases each). Trimming cost V 0 bases and J 13 bases, with 19 bases left between them. The CDR3 is made up of 15 amino acids. Germline loops: CDR1 LNHNV, CDR2 YYDKDF (reference sequence). For the CDR3, the DNA is TGTGCCACCAGCAGAGATGCCTCCCAGGGACGGGGACAGTTCTTC. The encoded protein is CATSRDASQGRGQFF.

The chain uses TRBV7-9 and TRBJ1-6; possible D gene TRBD1, 6 bases. The CDR3 is 14 residues long. Per germline, CDR1 SEHNR and CDR2 FQNEAQ (reference sequence). V lost 6 bases and J lost 7, with 13 bases in between. The CDR3 region has the DNA TGTGCCAGCAGGCTCGGACAGACGAATTCACCCCTCCACTTT. It yields the protein CASRLGQTNSPLHF. Supplemented by reference TRBV7-9 and TRBJ1-6, the full variable domain reads DTGVSQNPRHKITKRGQNVTFRCDPISEHNRLYWYRQTLGQGPEFLTYFQNEAQLEKSRLLSDRFSAERPKGSFSTLEIQRTEQGDSAMYLCASRLGQTNSPLHFGNGTRLTVT.

This clonotype has ten or more counts. V usage is TRBV2 and J usage is TRBJ2-5; D is perhaps TRBD1 (5 bases). Trimming took 3 bases from V and 0 from J, leaving 8 bases between them. The CDR3 runs 14 residues. From germline, CDR1 is SNHLY and CDR2 FYNNEI. The CDR3 is CASSEIRDQETQYF. CDR3 DNA sequence: TGTGCCAGCAGTGAGATCAGGGACCAAGAGACCCAGTACTTC.

This clonotype has at least ten counts. The chain recombines TRBV5-1 with TRBJ2-7; TRBD2 matches at 13 bases. There are 15 residues in the CDR3. CDR1 is SGHRS and CDR2 is YFSETQ in the germline V gene. The V gene end was trimmed by 4 bases and the J gene end by 2 bases; junction bases not matched to a gene: 3. CDR3 protein: CASSTGTSGTYEQYF. In DNA form, the CDR3 reads TGCGCCAGCAGCACCGGGACTAGCGGGACCTACGAGCAGTACTTC. Filled out from reference TRBV5-1 and TRBJ2-7, the complete variable domain reads KAGVTQTPRYLIKTRGQQVTLSCSPISGHRSVSWYQQTPGQGLQFLFEYFSETQRNKGNFPGRFSGRQFSNSRSEMNVSTLELGDSALYLCASSTGTSGTYEQYFGPGTRLTVT.

This clonotype was seen a few times. The chain employs TRBV7-2 and TRBJ2-2; D gene uncertain. Germline CDR1 reads SGHTA; CDR2 reads FQGNSA. This CDR3 is built from 12 residues. Deletions cut 3 bases from V and 4 bases from J, with 3 bases between. DNA for the CDR3: TGTGCCAGCAGCTTCCTCACCGGGGAGCTGTTTTTT. Its translation is CASSFLTGELFF.

This clonotype was detected many times. The chain couples TRBV6-2 or TRBV6-3 to TRBJ2-2; weak D call: TRBD2 (5 bases). Germline V lookup: CDR1 MNHEY, CDR2 SVGEGT. Trimming took off 5 bases at V and 2 bases at J, with 9 bases between the two ends. There are 14 residues in the CDR3. The CDR3 bases are TGTGCCAGCAGTACCGGGAAAAACACCGGGGAGCTGTTTTTT. Translating gives CASSTGKNTGELFF.

This clonotype has ten or more counts. The gene calls are TRBV7-2 and TRBJ1-5; the D is unclear. V was cut by 1 base and J by 6 bases, with 7 bases left in between. CDR3 length: 13 amino acids. From germline, CDR1 is SGHTA and CDR2 FQGNSA. The CDR3 DNA follows: TGTGCCAGCAGCTTAGGATCACTTCAGCCCCAGCATTTT. Its translation is CASSLGSLQPQHF.

Many counts were recorded for this clonotype. The chain links TRBV12-3 or TRBV12-4 to TRBJ1-2; a weak D match, TRBD1 (5 bases). The CDR3 length is 14 residues. The ends were cut back, 5 bases at V and 1 base at J, with 11 bases in the middle. CDR3 sequence: CASSPLGVNYGYTF. Here the CDR3 DNA reads TGTGCCAGCAGTCCTTTAGGGGTTAACTATGGCTACACCTTC.

This clonotype was seen ten or more times. V and J are TRBV4-3 and TRBJ2-3; D is ambiguous. Germline values: CDR1 LGHNA, CDR2 YSLEER. This CDR3 contains 15 residues. V was cut by 0 bases and J by 4 bases, with 11 bases left in between. The DNA of the CDR3 is TGCGCCAGCAGCCAAGATTCGGCCCGGGCAGATACGCAGTATTTT. As protein: CASSQDSARADTQYF.

This clonotype showed up many times. This rearrangement joins TRBV20-1 to TRBJ2-3; 11 bases match TRBD2. This CDR3 is 15 amino acids long. V lost 1 base and J lost 6; bases outside the gene matches: 6. Germline loops: CDR1 DFQATT, CDR2 SNEGSKA (reference sequence). In DNA form, the CDR3 reads TGCAGTGCTAGAGTTAGCGGGAGGGCCTCCGATACGCAGTATTTT. This gives the protein CSARVSGRASDTQYF.

This clonotype appeared many times. The genes are TRBV5-1 and TRBJ1-1; 12 nucleotides agree with TRBD1. Germline V CDR1 and CDR2: SGHRS, YFSETQ. There are 15 residues in the CDR3. The junction had 4 bases not matched to a gene; V was cut back by 4 bases and J by 3 bases. The DNA of the CDR3 is TGCGCCAGCAGCCTCGGGACAGGGGGCTACACTGAAGCTTTCTTT. Encoded protein: CASSLGTGGYTEAFF.

The chain couples TRBV19 to TRBJ1-5; possible D gene TRBD1, 5 bases. V lost 3 bases, J lost 7 bases, and 22 bases lay in between. This CDR3 contains 17 residues. Looked up from germline, CDR1 is LNHDA and CDR2 is SQIVND (reference sequence). The CDR3 DNA follows: TGTGCCAGTAGTATCTTAGCCAGGGATCGTTTGGGACAGCCCCAGCATTTT. It is translated as CASSILARDRLGQPQHF.

This clonotype was detected only a few times. At one end, the junction sequence differs from germline, possibly due to a read error. The chain uses TRBV7-7 and TRBJ2-5; D gene unclear. The V gene's germline CDR1 is SSHAT and CDR2 FNYEAQ (reference sequence). The CDR3 covers 13 residues. CDR3 DNA sequence: TGTGCTAGCAGCCTAGAGTTCGGGGAGACCCAGTACTTC. This encodes CASSLEFGETQYF.

In its sample, this clonotype was seen many times. The genes are TRBV28 and TRBJ2-5; the match to TRBD1 covers 8 bases. The CDR3 loop spans 14 amino acids. Germline V gene data show CDR1 as MDHEN and CDR2 as SYDVKM. V was pared by 3 bases and J by 5 bases, with 5 bases of the junction left unmatched. The CDR3 sequence is CASSFQGARETQYF. The CDR3 nucleotides are TGTGCCAGCAGTTTTCAGGGGGCTAGGGAGACCCAGTACTTC.

This clonotype showed up many times. The V call is TRBV20-1, the J call TRBJ2-1; perhaps TRBD2 as D (5 bases). From germline, CDR1 is DFQATT and CDR2 SNEGSKA (reference sequence). V was clipped by 3 bases and J by 1 base, with 10 bases between them. The CDR3 has 14 residues. CDR3 protein: CSARLAGSYNEQFF. CDR3 in DNA: TGCAGTGCTAGGCTAGCAGGTTCCTACAATGAGCAGTTCTTC.